A single sample gave rise to the 16 T cell receptor beta chains below, sequenced in a study of T cell responses to AZD1222 COVID-19 vaccine (dated by TCRdb to 2020 to 2023). Libraries came from the immunoSEQ multiplex PCR assay. The table comes from immuneACCESS by way of TCRdb, which keeps in-frame sequences with V and J called. Part of the clones is missing from these tables; in studies checked, under half for an unresolved V gene and the rest for unknown reasons. The sample table records 25,000 or so clones; about 92% of these occur just once. The ten largest clonotypes hold 6.5% to 9% of the sample. Interpreted using the paper, the time point label stands for: about 28 days (+/-7) after the second vaccine dose. Here the sequenced sample was peripheral blood, taken 28 days after the second AZD1222 dose. These receptors were taken from an adult who received the AZD1222 COVID-19 vaccine.

In the case of this clone: This sample also contains other DNA sequences that code for the same CDR3. The V call is TRBV9, the J call TRBJ1-1, with no clear D. Trimming removed 0 bases at V and 1 base at J, with 7 bases between. There are 14 residues in the CDR3. Germline V gene data show CDR1 as SGDLS and CDR2 as YYNGEE. This CDR3 reads CASSVGGQNTEAFF. The CDR3 nucleotides are TGTGCCAGCAGCGTAGGGGGTCAGAACACTGAAGCTTTCTTT.

V gene TRBV5-1 combines with J gene TRBJ2-5, with D unclear. CDR1 SGHRS and CDR2 YFSETQ come from the germline V gene. The CDR3 is 14 residues long. V was cut by 0 bases and J by 1 base, with 7 bases left in between. The CDR3 DNA is TGCGCCAGCAGCTTGGGGCAGGCCCAAGAGACCCAGTACTTC. It specifies CASSLGQAQETQYF.

This chain joins TRBV11-3 and TRBJ2-5; TRBD2 aligns across 14 bases. Germline lookup yields CDR1 SGHNT and CDR2 YENEEA. Trimming cost V 5 bases and J 5 bases; bases outside gene matches: 7. CDR3 length equals 16 residues. The CDR3 loop reads CASSPGTSGSGETQYF. The DNA for the CDR3 is TGTGCCAGCAGCCCCGGGACTAGCGGGAGTGGGGAGACCCAGTACTTC.

V usage is TRBV6-2 or TRBV6-3 and J usage is TRBJ2-5; D remains unclear. CDR1 is MNHEY, CDR2 SVGEGT, per germline. This CDR3 region has 14 residues. The V end lost 1 base, the J end lost 1 base, and 7 bases lay between the germline ends. The CDR3 sequence: CASSYWSPQETQYF. The DNA for the CDR3 is TGTGCCAGCAGTTACTGGTCCCCCCAAGAGACCCAGTACTTC.

This clone appeared once. V usage is TRBV5-4 and J usage is TRBJ1-1; 7 nucleotides line up with TRBD1. Trimming cost V 5 bases and J 4 bases; bases outside gene matches: 8. This CDR3 comprises 14 residues. Germline lookup yields CDR1 SGHNT and CDR2 YYREEE (reference sequence). The CDR3 here is CASRETTGATEAFF. The CDR3 DNA follows: TGTGCCAGCAGGGAGACAACAGGGGCCACTGAAGCTTTCTTT.

V gene TRBV5-5 combines with J gene TRBJ2-2; tentatively, D is TRBD2 (7 bases). Trimming shortened V by 0 bases and J by 5 bases, and 11 bases separated the two germline ends. The CDR3 is made up of 15 amino acids. Germline V gene lookup returns CDR1 SGHKS and CDR2 YYEKEE (reference sequence). CDR3 residues: CASSLGGGTTGELFF. The CDR3, as DNA: TGTGCCAGCAGCTTGGGGGGAGGGACAACCGGGGAGCTGTTTTTT.

This clone was picked up one time. The chain couples TRBV28 to TRBJ1-1; possibly TRBD1 for D (5 bases). The CDR3 spans 14 residues. The V and J ends lost 1 base and 5 bases respectively, with 11 bases between them. CDR1 is MDHEN and CDR2 is SYDVKM in the germline V gene. The CDR3 region is CASSLLSGRTEAFF. The CDR3 nucleotides read TGTGCCAGCAGTTTATTATCAGGGCGGACTGAAGCTTTCTTT.

J is TRBJ2-3 and V is TRBV18; a possible D gene is TRBD2 (6 bases). The V end was cut by 2 bases, the J end by 0 bases, with 18 bases between. Germline V CDR1 and CDR2: KGHSH, LQKENI. CDR3 length equals 18 residues. As DNA, the CDR3 is TGTGCCAGCTCACCATCCACACTAGCCCCTACTAGCACAGATACGCAGTATTTT. This encodes CASSPSTLAPTSTDTQYF.

The chain uses TRBV7-2 and TRBJ1-5, with D tentatively TRBD1 (6 bases). Germline V CDR1 and CDR2: SGHTA, FQGNSA. There are 17 residues in the CDR3. V was pared by 5 bases and J by 2 bases, with 19 bases between. The DNA of the CDR3 is TGTGCCAGCAGCCCGGGCACAGGGCGTTTCGGCAATCAGCCCCAGCATTTT. This gives the protein CASSPGTGRFGNQPQHF.

The rearrangement joins TRBV6-4 to TRBJ2-3; 10 positions agree with TRBD2. The length of the CDR3 is 15 residues. The ends lost 5 bases at V and 1 base at J; junction bases unmatched: 3. Germline values: CDR1 MRHNA, CDR2 SNTAGT. DNA of the CDR3: TGTGCCAGCAGTACGGGGACTAGCGGCACAGATACGCAGTATTTT. Protein product: CASSTGTSGTDTQYF.

The V call is TRBV23-1, the J call TRBJ1-1; TRBD1 matches 7 bases. TRBV23-1 is identified as an open reading frame with a role that is uncertain. Germline trimming cut 1 base from V and 3 bases from J; bases unmatched to any gene: 8. CDR3 size: 16 residues. The CDR3 DNA reads as TGCGCCAGCAGTCAATTCTTTACAGGGGTCTACACTGAAGCTTTCTTT. It translates to CASSQFFTGVYTEAFF.

This clone was found a few times. The chain couples TRBV14 to TRBJ1-2; no definite D call. The V gene lost 1 base and the J gene lost 5 bases, with 8 bases spanning the gap. Germline assignment: CDR1 SGHDN and CDR2 FVKESK. This CDR3 contains 13 residues. CDR3 loop: CASSQGGIYGYTF. For the CDR3, the DNA is TGTGCCAGCAGCCAAGGTGGCATTTATGGCTACACCTTC.

This clone was recorded only once. DNA of the CDR3: TGTGCCAGCAGTTCATTGGGGGCAGGCACAGATACGCAGTATTTT. Translating gives CASSSLGAGTDTQYF. V is TRBV27 and J is TRBJ2-3; weak D call: TRBD1 (6 bases). The V end lost 4 bases, the J end lost 1 base, and 12 bases lay between the germline ends. The V gene's germline CDR1 is MNHEY and CDR2 SMNVEV (reference sequence). The CDR3 consists of 15 residues.

The chain recombines TRBV7-9 with TRBJ1-1, with 9 bases fitting TRBD1. V lost 9 bases, J lost 4 bases, and 3 bases stayed unmatched. This CDR3 spans 12 amino acids. CDR1 and CDR2 (germline): SEHNR, FQNEAQ (reference sequence). Here the CDR3 DNA reads TGTGCCAGTCACAGGGGGCCCACTGAAGCTTTCTTT. Translated, it gives CASHRGPTEAFF.

The V and J genes are TRBV5-1 and TRBJ2-5; D remains unclear. V gave up 1 base and J gave up 5 bases, with 15 bases separating them. Per the germline V gene, CDR1 is SGHRS and CDR2 is YFSETQ. The length of the CDR3 is 15 residues. The CDR3, as DNA: TGCGCCAGCAGCTTGACTAACCTTATGGGGGAGACCCAGTACTTC. The encoded protein is CASSLTNLMGETQYF.

V gene TRBV11-3 combines with J gene TRBJ2-3; tentative D call: TRBD1 (6 bases). CDR3 length: 17 residues. The V end was cut by 4 bases, the J end by 0 bases, with 17 bases between. Germline V gene data show CDR1 as SGHNT and CDR2 as YENEEA. The CDR3 DNA reads as TGTGCCAGCAGCTCCCCCGGGACAACCTATAGCACAGATACGCAGTATTTT. Encoded protein: CASSSPGTTYSTDTQYF. Filled out from reference TRBV11-3 and TRBJ2-3, the complete variable domain reads EAGVVQSPRYKIIEKKQPVAFWCNPISGHNTLYWYLQNLGQGPELLIRYENEEAVDDSQLPKDRFSAERLKGVDSTLKIQPAELGDSAVYLCASSSPGTTYSTDTQYFGPGTRLTVL.